Sequencing of this T cell receptor beta chain was carried out in a study of read filtering for tumor transcriptome and immune sequencing. For the study at large: After DNase treatment, RNA was made into whole-transcriptome libraries.

From approximately 430 ng of RNA, a library with molecular barcoded alpha/delta and beta/gamma adaptors was made. TCRdb reprocessed the reads with MiXCR, giving one entry per CDR3 protein. Of some 46,000 distinct CDR3 sequences in the sample, approximately 19% were seen once. This clonotype has a count of ten or more. The target antigen is unknown. Study-wide results and caveats: Dropping single-read clonotypes raised IR-seq and RNA-seq shared-clonotype correlation.

Germline CDR1 reads DFQATT; CDR2 reads SNEGSKA (reference sequence). The CDR3 is 17 residues long. With V trimmed by 6 bases and J by 5 bases, 18 bases remained unmatched. The chain joins TRBV20-1 to TRBJ2-1; TRBD2 aligns across 8 bases. The material sequenced was a population of CD138-negative cells sorted from bone marrow. This sequence originates from a donor older than 35 with multiple myeloma. The CDR3 DNA follows: TGCAGTGCCTCCGGGGGTGTTGGGACTAGTATGAACAATGAGCAGTTCTTC. Its protein is CSASGGVGTSMNNEQFF.